The present T cell receptor beta chain was sequenced within a study of lymphopenia after photon versus proton radiotherapy. Study-level points and caveats: Proton therapy kept repertoires fairly stable, unlike photons, which gained effector/memory cells.

The protocol was immunoSEQ multiplex PCR, while the TCRdb copy is restricted to in-frame clones and leaves out a portion. The sample carries 60,000 to 75,000 clones, around 87% recorded once. Notes on this clone: Its antigen is not known.

The CDR3 is 17 amino acids. Germline CDR1 is MNHEY and CDR2 is SMNVEV (reference sequence). V was trimmed by 6 bases and J by 2 bases, leaving 21 bases between them. The TCR originated in a man aged 40-55 years with gastric cancer. The rearrangement uses TRBV27 and TRBJ2-3; possibly TRBD2 for D (7 bases). Sequenced material: peripheral blood, taken from a patient treated with photon-based radiotherapy. The CDR3 reads CASRLGLWGGTTDTQYF. The CDR3 DNA follows: TGTGCCAGCAGGTTAGGGCTCTGGGGGGGCACCACAGATACGCAGTATTTT.